This passage covers 20 T cell receptor beta chains from one sample sequenced in a study of blood T cell repertoires in COVID-19. Produced via immunoSEQ multiplex PCR; TCRdb's table is partial and in-frame only. This table has more than 140,000 clones, roughly 82% appearing once. Source material: peripheral blood. These TCRs come from a woman in her forties or fifties in a cohort sampled during active or convalescent COVID-19.

The rearrangement uses TRBV27 and TRBJ1-6; 8 bases map to TRBD1. CDR1 MNHEY and CDR2 SMNVEV come from the germline V gene (reference sequence). The CDR3 contains 14 residues. J was trimmed by 7 bases and V by 6 bases; bases with no gene match: 5. The CDR3 nucleotides read TGTGCCAGCAGGGGGGACAGGCTAAATTCACCCCTCCACTTT. Amino acids: CASRGDRLNSPLHF.

V and J are TRBV3-1 (or the pseudogene TRBV3-2) and TRBJ1-2; 9 bases are shared with TRBD1. The ends lost 3 bases at V and 6 bases at J; junction bases unmatched: 5. This CDR3 is 14 amino acids long. Germline-derived CDR1 and CDR2 are LGHDT and YNNKEL (reference sequence). In DNA, the CDR3 is TGTGCCAGCAGCCACATGGGACAGGGAGATGGCTACACCTTC. This translates into CASSHMGQGDGYTF.

This chain connects TRBV10-3 to TRBJ2-3, with TRBD2 matching over 8 bases. The germline V gene encodes CDR1 ENHRY and CDR2 SYGVKD. V was pared by 4 bases and J by 0 bases, with 12 bases of the junction left unmatched. This CDR3 region has 18 residues. Written as DNA, the CDR3 is TGTGCCATCAGTGGGCGAGCGGGGGTTAATACTAGCACAGATACGCAGTATTTT. As protein: CAISGRAGVNTSTDTQYF.

The V call is TRBV30, the J call TRBJ2-7; TRBD2 agrees at 7 bases. Germline V lookup: CDR1 GTSNPN, CDR2 SVGIG (reference sequence). After removal of 2 bases from V and 3 bases from J, the junction contained 13 bases not matched to a gene. The CDR3 extends over 16 amino acids. In DNA form, the CDR3 reads TGTGCCTGGAGTCCCCTGGGAGGGCTGGTGGACTACGAGCAGTACTTC. Translated, it gives CAWSPLGGLVDYEQYF.

The chain couples TRBV5-1 to TRBJ2-2; D is perhaps TRBD2 (5 bases). Germline values: CDR1 SGHRS, CDR2 YFSETQ. This CDR3 is 13 amino acids long. Trimming removed 2 bases from V and 6 bases from J, with 8 bases in between. Here the CDR3 reads CASSFPGAGELFF. As DNA, the CDR3 is TGCGCCAGCAGCTTTCCCGGGGCCGGGGAGCTGTTTTTT.

V usage is TRBV6-1 and J usage is TRBJ1-2, with D tentatively TRBD1 (6 bases). The V gene lost 0 bases and the J gene lost 5 bases, with 16 bases spanning the gap. This CDR3 has 16 amino acids. Germline CDR1 MNHNS, CDR2 SASEGT. The chain's CDR3 is CASSEAPTGTPYGYTF. The CDR3, as DNA: TGTGCCAGCAGTGAAGCCCCCACGGGGACACCGTATGGCTACACCTTC.

V gene TRBV30 combines with J gene TRBJ2-1; the D is unclear. Germline-derived CDR1 and CDR2 are GTSNPN and SVGIG (reference sequence). The CDR3 totals 13 residues. This CDR3 is CALRVSSYNEQFF. For the CDR3, the DNA is TGTGCGCTACGGGTGAGCTCCTACAATGAGCAGTTCTTC.

The V gene is TRBV4-1, the J gene TRBJ2-1, with TRBD2 identical over 16 bases. After removal of 2 bases from V and 5 bases from J, the junction contained 6 bases not matched to a gene. Germline values: CDR1 MGHRA, CDR2 YSYEKL. The CDR3 runs 18 residues. CDR3 nucleotides: TGCGCCAGCAGCCAACTGGGACTAGCGGGGGGGCGCGACAATGAGCAGTTCTTC. Residues: CASSQLGLAGGRDNEQFF.

The chain recombines TRBV5-1 with TRBJ2-2, with 9 bases matching TRBD1. Per germline, CDR1 SGHRS and CDR2 YFSETQ. This CDR3 has 16 residues. Trimming cost V 4 bases and J 4 bases; bases outside gene matches: 8. The CDR3 loop reads CASSRGQGSGTGELFF. In DNA form, the CDR3 reads TGCGCCAGCAGCAGGGGACAGGGCTCGGGCACCGGGGAGCTGTTTTTT.

The chain couples TRBV9 to TRBJ2-5; perhaps TRBD1 as D (5 bases). Per germline, CDR1 SGDLS and CDR2 YYNGEE. CDR3 length: 14 residues. Trimming removed 0 bases at V and 2 bases at J, with 8 bases between. The DNA of the CDR3 is TGTGCCAGCAGCGTAGGGGGCAGGCAAGAGACCCAGTACTTC. This codes for CASSVGGRQETQYF.

In its sample, this clone was seen a few times. The V and J genes are TRBV3-1 (or the pseudogene TRBV3-2) and TRBJ2-6; unclear D gene. The V and J ends lost 10 bases and 0 bases respectively, with 10 bases between them. The germline V gene has CDR1 LGHDT and CDR2 YNNKEL (reference sequence). The CDR3 length is 14 residues. Here the CDR3 reads CATSRTSGANVLTF. CDR3 sequence (DNA): TGTGCCACCTCCAGAACCTCTGGGGCCAACGTCCTGACTTTC.

This chain joins TRBV12-2 and TRBJ2-1; the table's D call of TRBD2 was not tested on the DNA. TRBV12-2 is flagged as a pseudogene. CDR3 length: 15 residues. CDR3 in DNA: TGTGCAAGTCGCCCAAAGCGGGGGGACTACAATGAGCAGTTCTTC. Translated: CASRPKRGDYNEQFF.

The genes are TRBV19 and TRBJ2-7, with no clear D. The CDR3 sequence is 15 residues long. V dropped 3 bases and J dropped 2 bases, with 14 bases sitting between them. Per the germline V gene, CDR1 is LNHDA and CDR2 is SQIVND (reference sequence). The CDR3 here is CASSMSAGSTYEQYF. For the CDR3, the DNA is TGTGCCAGTAGTATGTCCGCCGGGTCGACCTACGAGCAGTACTTC. The full variable domain, completed using reference TRBV19 and TRBJ2-7, is DGGITQSPKYLFRKEGQNVTLSCEQNLNHDAMYWYRQDPGQGLRLIYYSQIVNDFQKGDIAEGYSVSREKKESFPLTVTSAQKNPTAFYLCASSMSAGSTYEQYFGPGTRLTVT.

This clone was seen only once. CDR3 coding DNA: TGTGCCAGCAGTTACTCTGGGGGCTGGTACACTGAAGCTTTCTTT. Encoded protein: CASSYSGGWYTEAFF. V is TRBV6-5 and J is TRBJ1-1; maybe TRBD1 (6 bases). V lost 0 bases and J 3 bases, leaving 11 bases between the germline ends. The CDR3 has 15 residues. Germline-derived CDR1 and CDR2 are MNHEY and SVGAGI.

The V and J genes are TRBV4-1 and TRBJ2-7; TRBD2 matches 10 bases. The J segment lost 3 bases and the V segment lost 1 base, leaving 0 bases of the junction unmatched. Germline V gene sequence: CDR1 MGHRA, CDR2 YSYEKL. This CDR3 has 14 residues. Written as DNA, the CDR3 is TGCGCCAGCAGCCAAGGGACTAGCGGCTACGAGCAGTACTTC. It specifies CASSQGTSGYEQYF.

This sequence joins TRBV7-8 and TRBJ1-1; the match to TRBD1 covers 9 bases. Looked up from germline, CDR1 is SGHVS and CDR2 is FQNEAQ. The ends lost 5 bases at V and 10 bases at J; junction bases unmatched: 11. The CDR3 sequence is 14 residues long. The CDR3 region has the DNA TGTGCCAGCAGCCGCAATACAGGGGGCAGTCGAGCTTTCTTT. Translating it yields CASSRNTGGSRAFF. Filled out from reference TRBV7-8 and TRBJ1-1, the complete variable domain reads GAGVSQSPRYKVAKRGQDVALRCDPISGHVSLFWYQQALGQGPEFLTYFQNEAQLDKSGLPSDRFFAERPEGSVSTLKIQRTQQEDSAVYLCASSRNTGGSRAFFGQGTRLTVV.

This chain connects TRBV5-1 to TRBJ2-7, with 10 bases fitting TRBD1. V was pared by 4 bases and J by 1 base, with 5 bases of the junction left unmatched. This CDR3 has 15 amino acids. CDR1 and CDR2 from the germline V gene are SGHRS and YFSETQ. CDR3 sequence: CASSRQGARSYEQYF. CDR3 bases: TGCGCCAGCAGCAGACAGGGGGCCAGGTCCTACGAGCAGTACTTC. The whole variable domain, filled in from reference TRBV5-1 and TRBJ2-7, reads KAGVTQTPRYLIKTRGQQVTLSCSPISGHRSVSWYQQTPGQGLQFLFEYFSETQRNKGNFPGRFSGRQFSNSRSEMNVSTLELGDSALYLCASSRQGARSYEQYFGPGTRLTVT.

This chain links TRBV24-1 with TRBJ2-1; 11 positions match TRBD2. V was pared by 4 bases and J by 4 bases, with 8 bases of the junction left unmatched. The CDR3 length is 17 residues. Germline V gives CDR1 KGHDR, CDR2 SFDVKD. The CDR3 loop is CATSDPRLAGKYNEQFF. The CDR3 nucleotides read TGTGCCACCAGTGACCCCCGACTAGCGGGGAAATACAATGAGCAGTTCTTC.

This clone was seen a few times. The chain's CDR3 is CASSPRQGSLKLFF. The CDR3 DNA follows: TGTGCCAGCAGCCCCCGACAGGGATCGTTGAAACTGTTTTTT. The chain is built from TRBV7-9 and TRBJ1-4; 7 nucleotides align to TRBD1. V lost 5 bases to trimming and J lost 11 bases; unmatched junction nucleotides: 11. The CDR3 loop spans 14 amino acids. Per the germline V gene, CDR1 is SEHNR and CDR2 is FQNEAQ (reference sequence).

This clone was detected only once. The J gene is TRBJ2-3, the V gene TRBV5-5; TRBD2 matches 7 bases. Trimming took 4 bases from V and 2 from J; bases not matched to a gene: 7. The length of the CDR3 is 15 residues. CDR1 and CDR2 from the germline V gene are SGHKS and YYEKEE (reference sequence). Here the CDR3 DNA reads TGTGCCAGCAGCCCGGTGGGGGGGAACACAGATACGCAGTATTTT. Translation: CASSPVGGNTDTQYF.